This TCR beta chain appears in the sequencing data of a study of Tregs in tolerant kidney transplant recipients (dated by TCRdb to 2018 to 2020). About the study as a whole: Before combined kidney and bone marrow transplantation, this study identified donor-specific regulatory T cells using TCRbeta sequencing and then followed those same cells after transplant. TCRbeta repertoire sequencing was used in 3 healthy controls to compare several methods for expanding Tregs specific for an allogeneic donor.

Thawed PBMCs were FACS-sorted into unstimulated Tregs (CD4+CD25+CD127-), CD4+ non-Tregs (CD4+CD25-), CD4 cells and CD8 cells. Healthy control blood came either as purchased buffy coats or from healthy volunteers. Healthy control blood was processed by Ficoll density gradient to PBMCs and cryopreserved; patient PBMCs were collected before and after transplant. V lost 5 bases and J lost 1 base; the stretch between them is 15 bases long. CDR1 and CDR2, looked up from the germline V gene (reference sequence), are GTSNPN and SVGIG. The CDR3, cysteine through phenylalanine, is 15 amino acids long. The DNA shown is the 45-base CDR3, in frame from base 1. The research as a whole found: Because only a small number of patients were included, the study had limitations, and the results will need to be validated in larger populations as well as under other immunosuppression protocols. Biological reproducibility was not examined directly, but technical replication error appeared to be minimal. Expanding Tregs with activated donor B cells appeared to identify the most biologically relevant and donor-specific TCRbeta repertoire.

As for this clone: Its antigen target is currently unknown. The input lacks base qualities; no much larger clone sits a single base away.

For TCRbeta CDR3 sequencing, genomic DNA was extracted from sorted cells using the QIAGEN DNeasy Blood and Tissue Kit. High-throughput TCRbeta CDR3 sequencing was carried out commercially through immunoSEQ, with PCR amplification with bias correction and internal controls included. The paper's processing steps were these. Unique productive TCRbeta sequences were defined by CDR3 nucleotide sequence where primers matched, and otherwise by CDR3 amino acid sequence together with Vbeta and Jbeta genes. To correct sorting error, sequences shared between sorted populations at a frequency ratio of 2:1 or less were removed; the rest were assigned to the higher population. A sequence was defined as donor-reactive if the sequence was expanded at least 5-fold in CFSE-low cells compared with unstimulated cells and had a frequency of at least 0.01% in CFSE-low cells. Repertoire divergence was quantified by Jensen-Shannon divergence calculated from the top 100 TCRbeta sequences ranked by frequency. For samples with multiple sequencing runs, sorting error was corrected in each run separately before the runs were combined. Here the immuneACCESS table is served through TCRdb, limited to in-frame sequences with V and J called. Missing clones are a known gap in these copies; in checked studies unresolved V genes cover under half, and the rest lacks a known reason. V, J and clone size reflect that table, while D and trimming were determined from the DNA. This sample holds 200,000 to 300,000 clones; 84% were observed only once. Over 0.5% of the sample is in the top ten clones.

The receptor's source is a human donor in good health. Specimen: CD4+ T cells from blood. The chain is assembled from TRBV30 and TRBJ2-1; TRBD1 could be the D gene, as 6 bases match. Here is the DNA: TGTGCCTGGTTACCGGGACACGCATCCTACAATGAGCAGTTCTTC. Its amino acids are CAWLPGHASYNEQFF.